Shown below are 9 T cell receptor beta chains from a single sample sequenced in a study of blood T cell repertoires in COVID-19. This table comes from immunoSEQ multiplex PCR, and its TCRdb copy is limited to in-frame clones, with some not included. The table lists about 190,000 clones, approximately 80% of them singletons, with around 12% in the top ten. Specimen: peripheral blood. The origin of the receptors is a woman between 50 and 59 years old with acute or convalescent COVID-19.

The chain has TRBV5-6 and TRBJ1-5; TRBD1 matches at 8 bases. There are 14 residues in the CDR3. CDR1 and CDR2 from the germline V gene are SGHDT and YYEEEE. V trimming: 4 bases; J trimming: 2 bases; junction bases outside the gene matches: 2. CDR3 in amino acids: CASSPGQGNQPQHF. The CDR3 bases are TGTGCCAGCAGCCCGGGACAGGGCAATCAGCCCCAGCATTTT. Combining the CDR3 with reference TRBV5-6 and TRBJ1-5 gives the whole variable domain DAGVTQSPTHLIKTRGQQVTLRCSPKSGHDTVSWYQQALGQGPQFIFQYYEEEERQRGNFPDRFSGHQFPNYSSELNVNALLLGDSALYLCASSPGQGNQPQHFGDGTRLSIL.

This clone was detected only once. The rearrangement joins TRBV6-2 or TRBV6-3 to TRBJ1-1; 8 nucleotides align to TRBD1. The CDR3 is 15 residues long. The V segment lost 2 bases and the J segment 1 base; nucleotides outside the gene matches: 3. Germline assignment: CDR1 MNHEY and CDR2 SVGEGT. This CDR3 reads CASSYPGQANTEAFF. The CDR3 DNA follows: TGTGCCAGCAGTTACCCGGGACAGGCGAACACTGAAGCTTTCTTT.

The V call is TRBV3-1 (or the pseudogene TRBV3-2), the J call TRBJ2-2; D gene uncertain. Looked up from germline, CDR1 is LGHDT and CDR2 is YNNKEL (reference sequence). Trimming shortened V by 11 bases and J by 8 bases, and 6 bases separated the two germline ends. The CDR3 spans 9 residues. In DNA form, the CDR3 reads TGTGCCTCAGGAGGGGAGCTGTTTTTT. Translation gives CASGGELFF.

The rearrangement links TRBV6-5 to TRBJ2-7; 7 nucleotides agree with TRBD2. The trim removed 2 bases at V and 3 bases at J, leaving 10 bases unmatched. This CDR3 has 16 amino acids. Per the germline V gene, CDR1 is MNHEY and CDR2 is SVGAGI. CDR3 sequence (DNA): TGTGCCAGCAGTTACCGTGGGCCTAGCGGTCGCTACGAGCAGTACTTC. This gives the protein CASSYRGPSGRYEQYF.

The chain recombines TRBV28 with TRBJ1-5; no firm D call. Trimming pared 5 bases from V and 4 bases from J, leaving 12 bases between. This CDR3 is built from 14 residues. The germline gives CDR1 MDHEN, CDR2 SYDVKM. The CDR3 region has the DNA TGTGCCAGCAGTCCCCACGGAGGGAATCAGCCCCAGCATTTT. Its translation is CASSPHGGNQPQHF.

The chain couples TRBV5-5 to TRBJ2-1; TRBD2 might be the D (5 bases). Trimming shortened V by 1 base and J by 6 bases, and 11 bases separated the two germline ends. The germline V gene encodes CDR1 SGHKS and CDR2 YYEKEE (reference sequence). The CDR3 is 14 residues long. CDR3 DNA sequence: TGTGCCAGCAGCTTGTTCGGGGTAGGCAATGAGCAGTTCTTC. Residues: CASSLFGVGNEQFF.

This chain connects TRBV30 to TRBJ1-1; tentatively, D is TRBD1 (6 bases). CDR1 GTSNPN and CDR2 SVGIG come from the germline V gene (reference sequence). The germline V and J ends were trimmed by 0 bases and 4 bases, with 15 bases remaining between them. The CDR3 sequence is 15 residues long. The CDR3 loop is CAWSVSRGRGTEAFF. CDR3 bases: TGTGCCTGGAGTGTCTCCAGGGGCCGTGGCACTGAAGCTTTCTTT.

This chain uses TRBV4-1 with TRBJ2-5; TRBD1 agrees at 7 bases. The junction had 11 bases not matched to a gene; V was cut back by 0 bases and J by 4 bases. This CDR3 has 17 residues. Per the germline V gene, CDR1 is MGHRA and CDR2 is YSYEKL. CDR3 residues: CASSQDRQGRSGETQYF. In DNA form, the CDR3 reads TGCGCCAGCAGCCAAGACCGACAGGGTAGAAGCGGAGAGACCCAGTACTTC.

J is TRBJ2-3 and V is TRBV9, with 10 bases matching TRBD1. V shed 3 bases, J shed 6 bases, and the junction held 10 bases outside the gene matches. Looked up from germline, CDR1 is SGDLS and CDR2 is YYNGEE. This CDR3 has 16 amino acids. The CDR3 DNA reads TGTGCCAGCAGCGCGCGGGGACAGGGGCGTCTGGATACGCAGTATTTT. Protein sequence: CASSARGQGRLDTQYF.